These T cell receptor beta chains were read from a single sample in a study of cytomegalovirus exposure and HLA in healthy donors. TCRdb's table, derived via immunoSEQ multiplex PCR, lists solely in-frame clones and lacks some. This table holds roughly 76,000 clones, around 94% found once. The sample comprised PBMCs. Receptor source: a man between 18 and 35 years old in good health and CMV-seropositive. The CDR3 runs from the conserved cysteine through the conserved F or W. D genes are given only for firm matches. Not all rows give a size; the values are once, few, many and, for expanded clones, a class.

>TRBJ1-1|TRBD1|few|TRBV28
TGTGCCAGCAGTCCGACAGGGTTGGGGACTGAAGCTTTCTTT
CASSPTGLGTEAFF
>TRBJ1-5|TRBD1|.|TRBV6-1
TGTGCCAGCCAAACAGGGGTGAGCAATCAGCCCCAGCATTTT
CASQTGVSNQPQHF
>TRBJ2-7|.|.|TRBV11-2
TGTGCCAGCAGCTTAGTGGGGGGGCGGGTAGGCTACGAGCAGTACTTC
CASSLVGGRVGYEQYF
>TRBJ2-3|.|.|TRBV11-3
TGTGCCAGCAGCACTGATGCTACGCAGTATTTT
CASSTDATQYF
>TRBJ2-1|.|.|TRBV6-5
TGTGCCAGCGCGAACAGGCCCTACAATGAGCAGTTCTTC
CASANRPYNEQFF
>TRBJ2-5|TRBD2|.|TRBV5-1
TGCGCCAGCAGGGCCGGGACTAGCGGCCAAGAGACCCAGTACTTC
CASRAGTSGQETQYF
>TRBJ1-1|.|.|TRBV6-5
TGTGCCGCCGCCGGGAACACTGAAGCTTTCTTT
CAAAGNTEAFF
>TRBJ2-7|.|.|TRBV29-1
TGCAGCGTGCAAAGGACTACGGGACTCTTGGGAGAGCAGTACTTC
CSVQRTTGLLGEQYF
>TRBJ2-7|TRBD2|.|TRBV5-6
TGTGCCAGCAGCCTAGTAGCGGGAGGGTCGGAGCAGTACTTC
CASSLVAGGSEQYF
>TRBJ2-7|TRBD2|.|TRBV28
TGTGCCAGCAGTTTCCCCACTAGCGGGAGTTACGAGCAGTACTTC
CASSFPTSGSYEQYF
>TRBJ2-7|.|.|TRBV7-9
TGTGCCAGCAGTAGCGGTATCTACGAGCAGTACTTC
CASSSGIYEQYF
>TRBJ2-1|.|.|TRBV7-8
TGTGCCAGCAGCCCAACTGAGGCCGCGTGGAATGAGCAGTTCTTC
CASSPTEAAWNEQFF
>TRBJ1-4|.|.|TRBV18
TGTGCCAGCTCTAGGGGACCCCAGGGGATCACTAATGAAAAACTGTTTTTT
CASSRGPQGITNEKLFF
>TRBJ2-1|.|.|TRBV5-1
TGCGCCAGCATGGGGGCTGGCAGGAGCTCCTACAATGAGCAGTTCTTC
CASMGAGRSSYNEQFF
>TRBJ2-1|TRBD2|once|TRBV9
TGTGCCAGCAGCGTAGCTACGGAGGCTAGCGGTCGTTTCTACAATGAGCAGTTCTTC
CASSVATEASGRFYNEQFF
>TRBJ2-6|TRBD2|.|TRBV5-8
TGTGCCAGCAGCTTGGTAAGGGCTAGCGGGAGGCGCTCTGGGGCCAACGTCCTGACTTTC
CASSLVRASGRRSGANVLTF
>TRBJ1-1|.|.|TRBV29-1
TGCAGCGTTGAAGGCGGTGAAGCTTTCTTT
CSVEGGEAFF
>TRBJ1-1|.|.|TRBV9
TGTGCCAGCAGCGTAGAGGGGACGGGGGTAACTGAAGCTTTCTTT
CASSVEGTGVTEAFF
>TRBJ1-4|.|.|TRBV14
TGTGCCAGCAGCCAAACGAAGGGAGCAGCTGAAAAACTGTTTTTT
CASSQTKGAAEKLFF
>TRBJ1-2|.|once|TRBV28
TGTGCCAGCAGTCCCGGGGGGGGCGTTTATGGCTACACCTTC
CASSPGGGVYGYTF
>TRBJ2-2|.|once|TRBV25-1
TGTGCCAGCAGGAGGGACTTCTACACCGGGGAGCTGTTTTTT
CASRRDFYTGELFF
>TRBJ1-5|TRBD1|.|TRBV4-1
TGCGCCAGCAGCCTCCAGGGGGCAAGGAATCAGCCCCAGCATTTT
CASSLQGARNQPQHF
>TRBJ2-7|.|.|TRBV10-3
TGTGCCATCAGTGAGTCTCTCGAGCAGTACTTC
CAISESLEQYF
>TRBJ1-3|.|.|TRBV9
TGTGCCAGCAGCGTCGGGGAGTTGACTGGAAACACCATATATTTT
CASSVGELTGNTIYF
>TRBJ1-1|.|.|TRBV5-1
TGCGCCAGCAGCTCCATCGGGGTGAACACTGAAGCTTTCTTT
CASSSIGVNTEAFF
>TRBJ2-5|.|.|TRBV6-5
TGTGCCAGCAGTTCCGCAGGACAGCCCCAAGAGACCCAGTACTTC
CASSSAGQPQETQYF
>TRBJ2-1|TRBD2|.|TRBV5-4
TGTGCCAGCAGCTTGGCGGCTAGCGGATCATACAATGAGCAGTTCTTC
CASSLAASGSYNEQFF
>TRBJ1-1|TRBD1|.|TRBV19
TGTGCCAGTACCACGCCACAAGTCCCGGGACAGGGATGGGGAACTGAAGCTTTCTTT
CASTTPQVPGQGWGTEAFF
>TRBJ1-2|.|.|TRBV19
TGTGCCAGTACCCCGAGGGGGATCGATGGCTACACCTTC
CASTPRGIDGYTF
>TRBJ2-2|TRBD1|.|TRBV10-3
TGTGCCATCAGTGAGTCAAGGTATCCCGGACAGGGTGACACCGGGGAGCTGTTTTTT
CAISESRYPGQGDTGELFF
>TRBJ2-5|TRBD2|.|TRBV28
TGTGCCCACCGTCCTAGCGGTCTCCCCCTGGAGACCCAGTACTTC
CAHRPSGLPLETQYF
>TRBJ2-7|TRBD1|.|TRBV11-3
TGTGCCAGCACCTTCGGACAGGGGGTCTCCTACGAGCAGTACTTC
CASTFGQGVSYEQYF
>TRBJ1-5|TRBD1|.|TRBV7-6
TGTGCCAGCAGCCCCGGACAGGGAAATCAGCCCCAGCATTTT
CASSPGQGNQPQHF
>TRBJ2-2|.|few|TRBV28
TGTGCCAGCAGTTCCTACCACACCGGGGAGCTGTTTTTT
CASSSYHTGELFF
>TRBJ1-1|.|.|TRBV7-8
TGTGCCAGCAGCCTCGGGATCAACACTGAAGCTTTCTTT
CASSLGINTEAFF
>TRBJ2-7|TRBD2|.|TRBV7-3
TGTGCCAGCAGCTTAAGGCGGGAGAGGGGATACGAGCAGTACTTC
CASSLRRERGYEQYF
>TRBJ2-1|TRBD2|once|TRBV27
TGTGCCAGCAGTTTACTAGCGGAGGCCTACAATGAGCAGTTCTTC
CASSLLAEAYNEQFF
>TRBJ2-7|TRBD1|.|TRBV15
TGTGCCACCAGCGGACAGGGTTCGAGTTACGAGCAGTACTTC
CATSGQGSSYEQYF
>TRBJ2-1|.|.|TRBV10-3
TGTGCCATCAGTGACTCGGACATAGGAAATGAGCAGTTCTTC
CAISDSDIGNEQFF
>TRBJ2-4|TRBD2|.|TRBV5-1
TGCGCCAGCAGCACCGCCCTAGCGGGAGGGCCCGGACTAGCCAAAAACATTCAGTACTTC
CASSTALAGGPGLAKNIQYF
>TRBJ1-2|TRBD1|.|TRBV19
TGTGCCAGTAGTACCGGGACAGGGGACGGTAGTGGCTACACCTTC
CASSTGTGDGSGYTF
>TRBJ2-2|TRBD1|.|TRBV7-9
TGTGCCAGCACTCTAGACAGGGGGCGCGGCGGGGAGCTGTTTTTT
CASTLDRGRGGELFF
>TRBJ2-2|.|.|TRBV9
TGTGCCAGCAGCTCGGCCAGGGTCGGGGAGCTGTTTTTT
CASSSARVGELFF
>TRBJ2-3|TRBD1|.|TRBV28
TGTGCCAGCAATACAGGGGGCAGGTTGTATACGCAGTATTTT
CASNTGGRLYTQYF
>TRBJ1-2|.|.|TRBV6-5
TGTGCCAGCAGTACCGCCGGGATTAACTACTATGGCTACACCTTC
CASSTAGINYYGYTF
>TRBJ2-7|.|.|TRBV21-1
TGTGCCAGCAGCAAAAAGGGAGCTATCCACGGGGACAGCTCCTACGAGCAGTACTTC
CASSKKGAIHGDSSYEQYF